This is a list of T cell receptor beta chains from one sample in a study of T cells in tuberculosis. Using immunoSEQ multiplex PCR, the repertoire was profiled, and TCRdb retains in-frame clones only, with some absent. In the table there are some 34,000 clones, 95% to 97% of which are singletons. The sequencing sample was made of PBMCs. These receptors were obtained from a donor aged 10-30 years with latent tuberculosis or without tuberculosis infection. Each CDR3 is given with its conserved first and last residue. The D gene is left open where the match is weak. The size field is filled for only some rows; it gives once, few, many or a size class.

CDR3nt: TGTGCCAGCAGCATCGGGACTAGCGGGATTCAAGAGACCCAGTACTTC; CDR3aa: CASSIGTSGIQETQYF; d_gene: TRBD2; v_gene: TRBV9; abundance: .; j_gene: TRBJ2-5
CDR3nt: TGTGCCAGCAGCGTAACGGGACAGCTATTCTACAATGAGCAGTTCTTC; CDR3aa: CASSVTGQLFYNEQFF; d_gene: TRBD1; v_gene: TRBV9; abundance: .; j_gene: TRBJ2-1
CDR3nt: TGTGCCAGCAGTGAAGAAGGGACAGGGGGTTACGAGCAGTACTTC; CDR3aa: CASSEEGTGGYEQYF; d_gene: TRBD1; v_gene: TRBV6-1; abundance: .; j_gene: TRBJ2-7
CDR3nt: TGTGCCGCCCGGGACTCCAGCAATCAGCCCCAGCATTTT; CDR3aa: CAARDSSNQPQHF; d_gene: .; v_gene: TRBV6-1; abundance: .; j_gene: TRBJ1-5
CDR3nt: TGTGCCAGCAGCTCCAAGCGGGGACAGGGGGCGAGCTACACCTTC; CDR3aa: CASSSKRGQGASYTF; d_gene: TRBD1; v_gene: TRBV7-8; abundance: .; j_gene: TRBJ1-2
CDR3nt: TGTGCCAGCAGCAAAGCCGGGACTAGCGGGGGGTTCTGGACAGATACGCAGTATTTT; CDR3aa: CASSKAGTSGGFWTDTQYF; d_gene: TRBD2; v_gene: TRBV9; abundance: .; j_gene: TRBJ2-3
CDR3nt: TGTGCCAGCAAGAAAGGAGTGGCTAGCGGGGGGGCAAGGGACAATGAGCAGTTCTTC; CDR3aa: CASKKGVASGGARDNEQFF; d_gene: TRBD2; v_gene: TRBV2; abundance: .; j_gene: TRBJ2-1
CDR3nt: TGTGCCAGCAGCTTGGACCGGGGGATCTCCTACGAGCAGTACTTC; CDR3aa: CASSLDRGISYEQYF; d_gene: .; v_gene: TRBV5-6; abundance: .; j_gene: TRBJ2-7
CDR3nt: TGCGCCAGCAGCCCGCAGGGGGAGTATCAGCCCCAGCATTTT; CDR3aa: CASSPQGEYQPQHF; d_gene: TRBD1; v_gene: TRBV5-1; abundance: once; j_gene: TRBJ1-5
CDR3nt: TGCGCCAGCAGCTTATACCAGGGGTCCAACGAGCAGTACTTC; CDR3aa: CASSLYQGSNEQYF; d_gene: .; v_gene: TRBV5-1; abundance: once; j_gene: TRBJ2-7
CDR3nt: TGTGCCAGCAGCGTGGATGGGGCTGGGGGAAACACCATATATTTT; CDR3aa: CASSVDGAGGNTIYF; d_gene: .; v_gene: TRBV9; abundance: .; j_gene: TRBJ1-3
CDR3nt: TGTGCCAGCAGCTCATCCAGGGTAGGGTATGGCTACACCTTC; CDR3aa: CASSSSRVGYGYTF; d_gene: .; v_gene: TRBV11-2; abundance: .; j_gene: TRBJ1-2
CDR3nt: TGTGCCAGCAGCTTACTGACGGGAGACACCGGGGAGCTGTTTTTT; CDR3aa: CASSLLTGDTGELFF; d_gene: .; v_gene: TRBV5-6; abundance: .; j_gene: TRBJ2-2
CDR3nt: TGTGCCAGCAGCTTCGACAGGGGAGGGCAGTACTTC; CDR3aa: CASSFDRGGQYF; d_gene: TRBD1; v_gene: TRBV7-9; abundance: .; j_gene: TRBJ2-7
CDR3nt: TGCGCCAGCAGCTTGGGGCGAGGGCTGCGGGGAAACACCATATATTTT; CDR3aa: CASSLGRGLRGNTIYF; d_gene: .; v_gene: TRBV5-1; abundance: .; j_gene: TRBJ1-3
CDR3nt: TGTGCCAGCAGCGACTACTACAGGGCATTTCTTGAAAAACTGTTTTTT; CDR3aa: CASSDYYRAFLEKLFF; d_gene: .; v_gene: TRBV11-2; abundance: once; j_gene: TRBJ1-4
CDR3nt: TGTGCCAGCAGCGCCCGTGGGGCCCGAACTAATGAAAAACTGTTTTTT; CDR3aa: CASSARGARTNEKLFF; d_gene: .; v_gene: TRBV11-2; abundance: .; j_gene: TRBJ1-4
CDR3nt: TGTGCCAGCTCACCACCTTCCGGGAGGGGGATCTACGAGCAGTACTTC; CDR3aa: CASSPPSGRGIYEQYF; d_gene: TRBD2; v_gene: TRBV18; abundance: .; j_gene: TRBJ2-7
CDR3nt: TGTGCCAGCAGCCAGGGCGGGAGATCCTACAATGAGCAGTTCTTC; CDR3aa: CASSQGGRSYNEQFF; d_gene: TRBD2; v_gene: TRBV7-2; abundance: .; j_gene: TRBJ2-1
CDR3nt: TGTGCCAGCAGTAATGGAGGACACACTGAAGCTTTCTTT; CDR3aa: CASSNGGHTEAFF; d_gene: .; v_gene: TRBV25-1; abundance: .; j_gene: TRBJ1-1
CDR3nt: TGTGCCAGCCATAGTCCAGACAGGTCGGTTTTTGAAGCTTTCTTT; CDR3aa: CASHSPDRSVFEAFF; d_gene: .; v_gene: TRBV2; abundance: .; j_gene: TRBJ1-1
CDR3nt: TGTGCCAGCCGGGACTCCAGCCGCTACGAGCAGTACTTC; CDR3aa: CASRDSSRYEQYF; d_gene: .; v_gene: TRBV2; abundance: .; j_gene: TRBJ2-7
CDR3nt: TGTGCCAGCAGCGAAGGGACTTTCTACGAGCAGTACTTC; CDR3aa: CASSEGTFYEQYF; d_gene: .; v_gene: TRBV2; abundance: .; j_gene: TRBJ2-7
CDR3nt: TGTGCCAGCAGCAGAAATACTGAAGCTTTCTTT; CDR3aa: CASSRNTEAFF; d_gene: .; v_gene: TRBV6-5; abundance: .; j_gene: TRBJ1-1
CDR3nt: TGTGCCAGCTCCACAGGACGGAACTCCTACGAGCAGTACTTC; CDR3aa: CASSTGRNSYEQYF; d_gene: .; v_gene: TRBV10-3; abundance: .; j_gene: TRBJ2-7
CDR3nt: TGTGCCAGCAGGGGGAGCAGGGGAGAAAAACTGTTTTTT; CDR3aa: CASRGSRGEKLFF; d_gene: .; v_gene: TRBV27; abundance: .; j_gene: TRBJ1-4
CDR3nt: TGTGCCAGCAGCTTGTATGGGACAACTGGGGCCAACGTCCTGACTTTC; CDR3aa: CASSLYGTTGANVLTF; d_gene: .; v_gene: TRBV5-4; abundance: .; j_gene: TRBJ2-6
CDR3nt: TGTGCCATATTTTCCATTCGCGGACTCAGCTCTCCCTGGTTCGCCCTGAACACTGAAGCTTTCTTT; CDR3aa: CAIFSIRGLSSPWFALNTEAFF; d_gene: .; v_gene: TRBV10-3; abundance: once; j_gene: TRBJ1-1
CDR3nt: TGCGCCAGCAGCTTAAAGGGGGTTGGGGCTGAAGCTTTCTTT; CDR3aa: CASSLKGVGAEAFF; d_gene: .; v_gene: TRBV5-1; abundance: .; j_gene: TRBJ1-1
CDR3nt: TGTGCCAGCAGGGGGGCCCTCGGCACTGAAGCTTTCTTT; CDR3aa: CASRGALGTEAFF; d_gene: .; v_gene: TRBV25-1; abundance: .; j_gene: TRBJ1-1
CDR3nt: TGTGCCAGCAGCCCACTTCGGAGACAGGGGGTCTACGAGCAGTACTTC; CDR3aa: CASSPLRRQGVYEQYF; d_gene: TRBD1; v_gene: TRBV11-2; abundance: .; j_gene: TRBJ2-7
CDR3nt: TGTGCCAGTAGTATAGAGGTGGCAGGGCACGGGGAGCTGTTTTTT; CDR3aa: CASSIEVAGHGELFF; d_gene: .; v_gene: TRBV19; abundance: .; j_gene: TRBJ2-2
CDR3nt: TGTGCCAGCAGCATAAACCCCGGGACAGGGCTAGGATACGAGCAGTACTTC; CDR3aa: CASSINPGTGLGYEQYF; d_gene: TRBD1; v_gene: TRBV28; abundance: .; j_gene: TRBJ2-7
CDR3nt: TGTGCCAGCAGCTCTCCCGGGACAGGGATGTACGAGCAGTACTTC; CDR3aa: CASSSPGTGMYEQYF; d_gene: TRBD1; v_gene: TRBV7-2; abundance: .; j_gene: TRBJ2-7
CDR3nt: TGCGCCAGCAGCACAGACAGGGTGCCCTACGAGCAGTACTTC; CDR3aa: CASSTDRVPYEQYF; d_gene: TRBD1; v_gene: TRBV5-1; abundance: .; j_gene: TRBJ2-7
CDR3nt: TGTGCCAGCAGCCGTGACAGGGCCAATCAGCCCCAGCATTTT; CDR3aa: CASSRDRANQPQHF; d_gene: TRBD1; v_gene: TRBV9; abundance: once; j_gene: TRBJ1-5
CDR3nt: TGCGCCAGCAGTTACCAGCGGATTAACAATGAGCAGTTCTTC; CDR3aa: CASSYQRINNEQFF; d_gene: .; v_gene: TRBV5-1; abundance: .; j_gene: TRBJ2-1
CDR3nt: TGTGCCAGCAGTGAACAGAAGCCGGGCACTGAAGCTTTCTTT; CDR3aa: CASSEQKPGTEAFF; d_gene: .; v_gene: TRBV25-1; abundance: .; j_gene: TRBJ1-1
CDR3nt: TGTGCCAGCAGTGAATTCCGACAGCCCCAAGAGACCCAGTACTTC; CDR3aa: CASSEFRQPQETQYF; d_gene: .; v_gene: TRBV2; abundance: .; j_gene: TRBJ2-5
CDR3nt: TGTGCCAGCAGCTTGATGAGGGAGACCCAGTACTTC; CDR3aa: CASSLMRETQYF; d_gene: .; v_gene: TRBV5-8; abundance: .; j_gene: TRBJ2-5
CDR3nt: TGCGCCAGCAGCTTCCAGGACAGCCACTCCTACGAGCAGTACTTC; CDR3aa: CASSFQDSHSYEQYF; d_gene: .; v_gene: TRBV5-1; abundance: .; j_gene: TRBJ2-7
CDR3nt: TGTGCCAGCAGCTTGGTCATCGGACAGGGAGAAAAACTGTTTTTT; CDR3aa: CASSLVIGQGEKLFF; d_gene: TRBD1; v_gene: TRBV5-6; abundance: .; j_gene: TRBJ1-4
CDR3nt: TGTGCCAGCTCTCCTCAGGGTCTTACGGCGAACACTGAAGCTTTCTTT; CDR3aa: CASSPQGLTANTEAFF; d_gene: .; v_gene: TRBV18; abundance: .; j_gene: TRBJ1-1
CDR3nt: TGTGCCAGCAGTGCCCAGGGACTAGCGAACGAGCAGTACTTC; CDR3aa: CASSAQGLANEQYF; d_gene: TRBD2; v_gene: TRBV6-1; abundance: .; j_gene: TRBJ2-7
CDR3nt: TGTGCCAGCAGCGCCACAGGGACCCCGGGAGAGACCCAGTACTTC; CDR3aa: CASSATGTPGETQYF; d_gene: .; v_gene: TRBV7-3; abundance: .; j_gene: TRBJ2-5
CDR3nt: TGTGCCAGCTCACCATTATTCACAGGGAACCACCGGAACACTGAAGCTTTCTTT; CDR3aa: CASSPLFTGNHRNTEAFF; d_gene: .; v_gene: TRBV18; abundance: .; j_gene: TRBJ1-1
CDR3nt: TGCAGCTCCGGGGGGGGCTTCATGAACACTGAAGCTTTCTTT; CDR3aa: CSSGGGFMNTEAFF; d_gene: .; v_gene: TRBV29-1; abundance: .; j_gene: TRBJ1-1
CDR3nt: TGTGCCAGCTCACGATTACTGAAGACAGGACCCGACACCGGGGAGCTGTTTTTT; CDR3aa: CASSRLLKTGPDTGELFF; d_gene: .; v_gene: TRBV18; abundance: .; j_gene: TRBJ2-2
CDR3nt: TGCGCCAGCAGCCCCGGGACTAGCGGGCTTGGTAAACAAGAGACCCAGTACTTC; CDR3aa: CASSPGTSGLGKQETQYF; d_gene: TRBD2; v_gene: TRBV5-1; abundance: .; j_gene: TRBJ2-5
CDR3nt: TGTGCCAGCAGCCAGACAGGGGGGAACAATCAGCCCCAGCATTTT; CDR3aa: CASSQTGGNNQPQHF; d_gene: TRBD1; v_gene: TRBV27; abundance: .; j_gene: TRBJ1-5
CDR3nt: TGTGCCAGTGCAGTAGGAGGTTCCTACAATGAGCAGTTCTTC; CDR3aa: CASAVGGSYNEQFF; d_gene: .; v_gene: TRBV19; abundance: .; j_gene: TRBJ2-1
CDR3nt: TGTGCCACCAGCAGAGATTACAGGGATGGCTACACCTTC; CDR3aa: CATSRDYRDGYTF; d_gene: .; v_gene: TRBV15; abundance: .; j_gene: TRBJ1-2
CDR3nt: TGTGCCAGCAGCTTAGACAGATTCGACGAAAAACTGTTTTTT; CDR3aa: CASSLDRFDEKLFF; d_gene: .; v_gene: TRBV5-6; abundance: .; j_gene: TRBJ1-4